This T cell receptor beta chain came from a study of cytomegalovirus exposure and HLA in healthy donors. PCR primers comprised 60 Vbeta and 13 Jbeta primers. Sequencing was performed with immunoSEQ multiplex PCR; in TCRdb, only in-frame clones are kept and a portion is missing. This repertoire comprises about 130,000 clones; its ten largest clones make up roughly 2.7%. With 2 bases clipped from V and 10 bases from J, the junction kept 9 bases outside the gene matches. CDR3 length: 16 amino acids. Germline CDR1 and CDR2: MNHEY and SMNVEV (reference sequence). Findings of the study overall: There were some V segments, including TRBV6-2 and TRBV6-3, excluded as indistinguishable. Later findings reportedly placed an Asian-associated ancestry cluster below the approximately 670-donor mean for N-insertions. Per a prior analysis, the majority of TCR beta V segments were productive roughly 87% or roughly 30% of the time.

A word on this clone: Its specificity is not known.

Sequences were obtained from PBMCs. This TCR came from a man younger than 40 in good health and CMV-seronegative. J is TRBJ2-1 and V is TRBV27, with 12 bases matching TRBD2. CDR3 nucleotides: TGTGCCAGCAGTTTACATGCTAGCGGGAGGGCCCTGGAGCAGTTCTTC. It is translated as CASSLHASGRALEQFF.